These T cell receptor beta chains were read from a single sample in a study of blood T cells in healthy people across ages. TCRdb reprocessed the 5' RACE reads via MiXCR and lists one record per CDR3 protein. The table lists approximately 900,000 distinct CDR3 sequences, approximately 32% of them singletons, with more than 8.5% in the top ten. This same sample was also part of a study on T cells of mothers and their children.

Source material: blood. The receptors originated from a woman aged 40 to 55 in good health. Both conserved end residues are part of each CDR3. D genes are given only for firm matches. Where a row states a size, it is once, few, many or the class of an expanded clone; other rows omit it.

-	TRBV4-1	few	TRBJ2-7	TGCGCCAGCAGCCAAGATCCGAGACTATTCCGCTACGAGCAGTACTTC	CASSQDPRLFRYEQYF
-	TRBV7-6	few	TRBJ2-6	TGTGCCAGCAGCTTACGTCCAGACCCCAGCACTGGGGCCAACGTCCTGACTTTC	CASSLRPDPSTGANVLTF
TRBD2	TRBV7-2	many	TRBJ2-3	TGTGCCAGCAGCTCCTTGCCTGGACTAGCGGGGGGGCTTGGAGATACGCAGTATTTT	CASSSLPGLAGGLGDTQYF
-	TRBV6-2/TRBV6-3	-	TRBJ1-1	TGTGCCAGCAGAGATTGGACAAGTGAATACACTGAAGCTTTCTTT	CASRDWTSEYTEAFF
-	TRBV6-1	few	TRBJ1-6	TGTGCCAGCAGAGTAGACGGCGCCGATAATTCACCCCTCCACTTT	CASRVDGADNSPLHF
TRBD1	TRBV7-3	few	TRBJ2-1	TGTGCCAGCAGCCCCCTACCGGGACAGGGTTTTTGGAATGAGCAGTTCTTC	CASSPLPGQGFWNEQFF
-	TRBV19	-	TRBJ2-4	TGTGCCAGTAGTCCCAATCCGCCCTACTCAAACATTCAGTACTTC	CASSPNPPYSNIQYF
-	TRBV2	-	TRBJ2-4	TGTGCCAACGGACTGGTCGAGGAGTACTTC	CANGLVEEYF
-	TRBV28	many	TRBJ2-7	TGTGCCAGCCGGGCCCTTGCACGGGGGTTAAGTTACGAGCAGTACTTC	CASRALARGLSYEQYF
TRBD1	TRBV27	-	TRBJ2-7	TGTGCCAGCTCCGGGACAGGGGAAGGCGAGCAGTACTTC	CASSGTGEGEQYF
-	TRBV29-1	many	TRBJ2-7	TGCAGCGTTGCGTATGGGGGGATAAACGAGCAGTACTTC	CSVAYGGINEQYF
TRBD2	TRBV20-1	-	TRBJ2-1	TGCAGTGCTAGACCGGGACTAGCGGGGGGCGTCTACAATGAGCAGTTCTTC	CSARPGLAGGVYNEQFF
TRBD1	TRBV20-1	-	TRBJ1-1	TGCAGTGCTCTAGGAACACCCCAGGCCGGGACAGGGCCGGGGGGCACTGAAGCTTTCTTT	CSALGTPQAGTGPGGTEAFF
-	TRBV7-2	many	TRBJ2-5	TGTGCCAGCAGCTTGGGAGCGGGGACCCAGTACTTC	CASSLGAGTQYF
-	TRBV11-2	-	TRBJ2-2	TGTGCCAGCAGCTTAGTCCAGGCCGGGGAGCTGTTTTTT	CASSLVQAGELFF
-	TRBV4-2	-	TRBJ2-3	TGTGCCAGCAGCCAAGATGCGTTGCTGACGGGCAAGGATACGCAGTATTTT	CASSQDALLTGKDTQYF
-	TRBV14	few	TRBJ1-2	TGTGCCAGCAGCCAAGATCGATCAGGGACCCATGGCTACACCTTC	CASSQDRSGTHGYTF
-	TRBV20-1	-	TRBJ2-7	TGCAGTGCTCCTCGTGGCGGGGGCTCCGAGCAGTACTTC	CSAPRGGGSEQYF